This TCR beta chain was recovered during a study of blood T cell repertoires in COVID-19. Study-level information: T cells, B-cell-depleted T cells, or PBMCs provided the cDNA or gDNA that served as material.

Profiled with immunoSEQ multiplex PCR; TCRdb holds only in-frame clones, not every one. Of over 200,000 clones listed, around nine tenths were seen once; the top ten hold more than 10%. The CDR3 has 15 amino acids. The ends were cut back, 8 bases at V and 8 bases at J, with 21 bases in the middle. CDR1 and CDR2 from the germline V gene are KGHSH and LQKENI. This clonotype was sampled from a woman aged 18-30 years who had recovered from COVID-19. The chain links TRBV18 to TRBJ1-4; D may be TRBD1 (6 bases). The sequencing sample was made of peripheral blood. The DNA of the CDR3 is TGTGCCAGCACCCCTAACAGGGCAGAGGGGGAAAAACTGTTTTTT. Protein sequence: CASTPNRAEGEKLFF.